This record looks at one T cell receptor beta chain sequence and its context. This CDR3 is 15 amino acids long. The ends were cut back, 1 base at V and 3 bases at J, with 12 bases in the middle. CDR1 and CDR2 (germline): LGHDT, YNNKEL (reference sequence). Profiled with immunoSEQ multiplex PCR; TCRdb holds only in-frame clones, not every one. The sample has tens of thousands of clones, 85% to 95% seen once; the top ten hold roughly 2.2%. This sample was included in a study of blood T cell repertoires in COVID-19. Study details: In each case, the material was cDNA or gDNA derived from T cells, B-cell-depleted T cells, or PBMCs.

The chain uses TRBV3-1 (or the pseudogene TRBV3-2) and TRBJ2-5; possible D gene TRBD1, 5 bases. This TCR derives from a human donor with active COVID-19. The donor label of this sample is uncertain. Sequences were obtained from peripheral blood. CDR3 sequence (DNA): TGTGCCAGCAGCCAAGTATCGGGCAGGGAAGAGACCCAGTACTTC. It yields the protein CASSQVSGREETQYF.